The rows below give T cell receptor beta chains drawn from one sample of a study of T cell repertoires in cytomegalovirus infection. For these TCRs, the target antigens are not known. Each CDR3 protein is one row after TCRdb ran MiXCR on the reads. The sample includes about 110,000 distinct CDR3 sequences, around 30% of them seen just once. Sequenced material: CD8+ T cells from cultured PBMCs, taken from culture after CMV antigen stimulation. These receptors all stem from a human donor in good health (CMV status not recorded). Some clones in this sample may be carry-over from other donors' samples. The CDR3 runs from the conserved cysteine through the conserved F or W. A D gene is named only where the DNA matches it firmly. Some rows have no size entry. The others give once, few or many, or a class for an expanded clone.

D gene,CDR3 length,clone size,J gene,V gene,CDR3 protein
TRBD1,13,few,TRBJ2-7,TRBV5-4,CASSWDRDYEQYF
NA,15,many,TRBJ2-5,TRBV7-2,CASSSRSDFRETQYF
TRBD1,16,NA,TRBJ1-3,TRBV7-2,CASSPWGQGVGNTIYF
NA,14,NA,TRBJ2-7,TRBV5-6,CASSFRQRPYEQYF
NA,14,many,TRBJ1-1,TRBV7-2,CASSENLQGLEAFF
NA,14,few,TRBJ1-2,TRBV27,CASSPDRANYGYTF
NA,13,few,TRBJ2-7,TRBV3-1,CASSLPGAGEQYF
NA,14,NA,TRBJ2-5,TRBV7-7,CASSSSLGPETQYF
TRBD1,17,NA,TRBJ1-6,TRBV6-6,CASSSSGQGGYNSPLHF
TRBD2,14,NA,TRBJ2-3,TRBV11-2,CASSIGGSTDTQYF
TRBD1,16,NA,TRBJ2-2,TRBV7-9,CASSLVGTGDTGELFF
NA,15,many,TRBJ2-5,TRBV12-3/TRBV12-4,CASNPPQGTTETQYF
NA,14,few,TRBJ2-7,TRBV7-9,CASSEPGRAHEQYF
NA,10,few,TRBJ1-2,TRBV20-1,CSAREYGYTF
TRBD1,12,NA,TRBJ2-7,TRBV10-3,CAVRQGSYEQYF
NA,12,many,TRBJ1-2,TRBV20-1,CSPFGTNYGYTF
TRBD2,20,NA,TRBJ2-5,TRBV28,CASSPLGVTSTAAGGETQYF
NA,12,NA,TRBJ1-3,TRBV7-6,CASSPDGNTIYF
NA,14,NA,TRBJ2-3,TRBV27,CASRTTYPTDTQYF
NA,13,NA,TRBJ1-1,TRBV6-5,CASSYSVNTEAFF
NA,13,few,TRBJ2-1,TRBV27,CASSLSVQNEQFF
TRBD2,16,NA,TRBJ2-3,TRBV12-3/TRBV12-4,CASSLGAGALTDTQYF
NA,14,many,TRBJ1-1,TRBV27,CASSPGRLNTEAFF
TRBD1,16,few,TRBJ2-1,TRBV12-3/TRBV12-4,CASSPPRDRERNEQFF
TRBD2,13,few,TRBJ2-1,TRBV27,CASKAGSANEQFF
NA,14,NA,TRBJ2-5,TRBV5-5,CASSLEGARETQYF
NA,11,NA,TRBJ2-1,TRBV28,CASSLAREQFF
TRBD1,15,NA,TRBJ2-3,TRBV20-1,CSARGRTGDADTQYF
TRBD2,15,NA,TRBJ2-5,TRBV6-1,CASSLASGNLETQYF
TRBD1,15,few,TRBJ2-1,TRBV20-1,CSARELTWDSNEQFF
NA,13,NA,TRBJ1-2,TRBV6-5,CASSYGGWDGYTF
TRBD2,16,NA,TRBJ2-3,TRBV20-1,CSAYRRGESPTDTQYF
TRBD1,13,few,TRBJ1-1,TRBV6-2/TRBV6-3,CASRYRGGTEAFF
NA,13,NA,TRBJ1-1,TRBV5-6,CASSLGGPSEAFF
NA,14,many,TRBJ2-7,TRBV28,CASSPRALQGEQYF
NA,14,few,TRBJ1-1,TRBV19,CASSIDRGGQEAFF
NA,14,few,TRBJ2-7,TRBV4-1,CASSPETGSYEQYF
NA,13,NA,TRBJ1-5,TRBV2,CASSESSNQPQHF
TRBD2,14,NA,TRBJ2-1,TRBV27,CASTDGGDYNEQFF
NA,14,few,TRBJ1-5,TRBV28,CASSFRPNNQPQHF
NA,15,few,TRBJ2-2,TRBV28,CASSLLRGDTGELFF
TRBD2,14,few,TRBJ2-7,TRBV7-9,CASERGGGSYEQYF
TRBD1,17,NA,TRBJ1-5,TRBV28,CASSRVGTEYSNQPQHF
NA,16,many,TRBJ1-1,TRBV19,CASSIGWGFTNTEAFF
TRBD1,15,few,TRBJ1-2,TRBV29-1,CSVEVGTENNYGYTF
NA,13,NA,TRBJ2-7,TRBV28,CASSFRGINEQYF
TRBD2,14,NA,TRBJ2-1,TRBV6-5,CASRTSGGAYEQFF
TRBD2,18,NA,TRBJ2-1,TRBV4-2,CASSQVRERGGKYNEQFF
TRBD1,14,many,TRBJ2-7,TRBV7-9,CASSQGQGSYEQYF
TRBD1,14,NA,TRBJ1-1,TRBV27,CASSIDRGQVEAFF
NA,12,NA,TRBJ2-2,TRBV7-8,CACNGGTGELFF
NA,15,few,TRBJ2-1,TRBV5-5,CASSETWSSYNEQFF
NA,12,few,TRBJ2-7,TRBV19,CASSIDGAEQYF
NA,13,few,TRBJ2-2,TRBV29-1,CSAEGWGSGELFF